This entry lists 24 T cell receptor beta chains sequenced from one sample in a study of read filtering for tumor transcriptome and immune sequencing. From 300 to 450 ng of RNA, a library with molecular barcoded alpha/delta and beta/gamma adaptors was made. TCRdb passed the reads through MiXCR, listing each CDR3 protein once. The sample holds about 58,000 distinct CDR3 sequences, approximately 13% seen once. The specimen sequenced was a population of CD138-negative cells sorted from bone marrow. These TCRs come from a donor at least 40 years old with multiple myeloma.

This clonotype was detected many times. CDR3 DNA sequence: TGCAGTGCTCCGTCCCCGGGACTAGCGGGGCTTACGCAGTATTTT. Translated: CSAPSPGLAGLTQYF. V usage is TRBV20-1 and J usage is TRBJ2-3, with 13 bases lining up with TRBD2. The V gene's germline CDR1 is DFQATT and CDR2 SNEGSKA (reference sequence). The CDR3 runs to 15 residues. V lost 5 bases and J lost 8; bases outside the gene matches: 10.

This clonotype was seen repeatedly, ten times or more. This chain links TRBV29-1 with TRBJ2-7, with D possibly matching TRBD2 (7 bases). Trimming shortened V by 6 bases and J by 5 bases, and 23 bases separated the two germline ends. This CDR3 comprises 15 residues. Per germline, CDR1 SQVTM and CDR2 ANQGSEA. Here the CDR3 reads CSVQPQTTGGNEQYF. CDR3 bases: TGCAGCGTCCAACCACAGACAACGGGGGGCAACGAGCAGTACTTC.

This chain links TRBV29-1 with TRBJ2-7; 8 nucleotides align to TRBD1. Looked up from germline, CDR1 is SQVTM and CDR2 is ANQGSEA. V shed 4 bases, J shed 2 bases, and the junction held 7 bases outside the gene matches. The CDR3 has 14 amino acids. The CDR3 sequence is CSVARQGPPYEQYF. In DNA, the CDR3 is TGCAGCGTTGCCCGACAGGGGCCCCCCTACGAGCAGTACTTC.

This clonotype was detected many times. The chain couples TRBV20-1 to TRBJ1-2; TRBD1 aligns across 9 bases. The CDR3 has 15 residues. V shed 2 bases, J shed 0 bases, and the junction held 4 bases outside the gene matches. Germline lookup yields CDR1 DFQATT and CDR2 SNEGSKA (reference sequence). The CDR3 DNA reads TGCAGTGCTAGACCCTGGACAGGGGCTAACTATGGCTACACCTTC. Residues: CSARPWTGANYGYTF.

This clonotype was found many times. The gene calls are TRBV20-1 and TRBJ1-1; 8 bases are a match to TRBD1. CDR1 is DFQATT and CDR2 is SNEGSKA in the germline V gene (reference sequence). With 3 bases clipped from V and 4 bases from J, the junction kept 7 bases outside the gene matches. The CDR3 is 14 residues long. As DNA, the CDR3 is TGCAGTGCTAGGGACAGGACAGGGCCCACTGAAGCTTTCTTT. Its protein is CSARDRTGPTEAFF.

Notes on this clonotype: A read error is possible here, since a much larger clone lies one base away. This rearrangement joins TRBV25-1 to TRBJ2-3; D remains unclear. Germline V gene data show CDR1 as MGHDK and CDR2 as SYGVNS. CDR3 size: 13 residues. Trimming took 8 bases from V and 0 from J, leaving 9 bases between them. CDR3: CASRQPSTDTQYF. For the CDR3, the DNA is TGTGCCAGCCGTCAACCAAGCACAGATACGCAGTATTTT.

With regard to this clonotype: Germline and junction disagree at one end, which may indicate a read error. V usage is TRBV28 and J usage is TRBJ1-4; unclear D gene. The CDR3 loop spans 14 amino acids. Per the germline V gene, CDR1 is MDHEN and CDR2 is SYDVKM. DNA of the CDR3: TGTGCCAGCAGTTACCCCCGAACCTATGAAGAACTGTCTTTT. Amino acids: CASSYPRTYEELSF.

This clonotype was observed at least ten times. The chain recombines TRBV10-3 with TRBJ2-7; the D gene is possibly TRBD2 (5 bases). The CDR3 has 15 residues. Germline CDR1 is ENHRY and CDR2 is SYGVKD. Trimming took 2 bases from V and 3 from J, leaving 14 bases between them. CDR3 protein: CAISEKEATFYEQYF. The CDR3, as DNA: TGTGCCATCAGTGAGAAGGAGGCGACTTTCTACGAGCAGTACTTC.

Details on this clonotype: Since a much larger clone is just one base distant, this may be a read error. The genes are TRBV7-8 and TRBJ1-1; D is undetermined. CDR1 and CDR2 (germline): SGHVS, FQNEAQ. The CDR3 is 13 residues long. The CDR3: CASAGRLNTEASF. Here the CDR3 DNA reads TGTGCCAGCGCGGGGAGGTTGAACACTGAAGCTTCCTTT.

For this clonotype: A read error may account for a junction end that differs from germline. This chain connects TRBV7-9 to TRBJ2-7; D remains ambiguous. The CDR3 loop spans 14 amino acids. Germline V gene lookup returns CDR1 SEHNR and CDR2 FQNEAQ (reference sequence). The CDR3 DNA follows: TGTGCCAGCAGCTTAAGTGTGAGCTCCTACAAGCAGTACTTC. Residues: CASSLSVSSYKQYF.

In this sample, this clonotype turned up many times. The genes are TRBV24-1 and TRBJ2-6, with D possibly TRBD1 on 6 matching bases. This CDR3 region has 15 residues. The germline CDR1 and CDR2 sequences are KGHDR and SFDVKD. V gave up 9 bases and J gave up 0 bases, with 11 bases separating them. CDR3 in amino acids: CATGGHNSGANVLTF. CDR3 in DNA: TGTGCCACCGGGGGACACAACTCTGGGGCCAACGTCCTGACTTTC.

The V gene is TRBV5-1, the J gene TRBJ2-3, with D perhaps matching TRBD2 (6 bases). The CDR3 length is 15 residues. Germline V gives CDR1 SGHRS, CDR2 YFSETQ. Trimming cost V 4 bases and J 3 bases, with 15 bases left between them. Written as DNA, the CDR3 is TGCGCCAGCAGCAGGATTGGCGGGGAGACAGATACGCAGTATTTT. Protein sequence: CASSRIGGETDTQYF.

This clonotype was counted many times. The chain employs TRBV12-3 or TRBV12-4 and TRBJ1-1, with D hard to call. Trimming took off 6 bases at V and 6 bases at J, with 17 bases between the two ends. The CDR3 spans 14 residues. CDR3 amino acids: CASRSIGVQAEAFF. DNA for the CDR3: TGTGCCAGCAGATCGATTGGAGTTCAGGCTGAAGCTTTCTTT.

In regard to this clonotype: Given a much more abundant clone one base away, this may be a read error. The chain carries TRBV2 and TRBJ1-1; TRBD1 is a possible D gene (6 bases). This CDR3 is built from 11 residues. Germline loops: CDR1 SNHLY, CDR2 FYNNEI. The CDR3 sequence is CARQGNTEALF. DNA of the CDR3: TGTGCCAGACAGGGAAACACTGAAGCTCTCTTT.

The table lists this clonotype with many counts. The V and J genes are TRBV6-5 and TRBJ2-3, with 9 bases fitting TRBD1. The CDR3 has 15 residues. The germline gives CDR1 MNHEY, CDR2 SVGAGI. The J segment lost 4 bases and the V segment lost 0 bases, leaving 2 bases of the junction unmatched. The CDR3 bases are TGTGCCAGCAGTTACTCGAGGACAGGGGCAGATACGCAGTATTTT. It encodes CASSYSRTGADTQYF.

About this clonotype itself: Just one base apart from a much larger clone, this may be a read error. The gene calls are TRBV6-5 and TRBJ1-3, with D uncertain. There are 17 residues in the CDR3. Germline V gene lookup returns CDR1 MNHEY and CDR2 SVGAGI. Here the CDR3 DNA reads TGTGCCAGCAGTTACTCGGCGGCGGCCGGCTCTGGAAACGCCATATATTTT. Translating it yields CASSYSAAAGSGNAIYF.

Only a few counts were recorded for this clonotype. CDR3 protein: CASSPGQLASNEQFF. CDR3 coding DNA: TGCGCCAGCAGCCCAGGACAGTTAGCCTCTAATGAGCAGTTCTTC. The chain carries TRBV5-1 and TRBJ2-1; weak D call: TRBD1 (6 bases). Germline-derived CDR1 and CDR2 are SGHRS and YFSETQ. This CDR3 is built from 15 residues. Trimming took off 4 bases at V and 7 bases at J, with 18 bases between the two ends.

This sequence joins TRBV5-1 and TRBJ1-1; 8 positions match TRBD1. The CDR3 runs 19 residues. The germline CDR1 and CDR2 sequences are SGHRS and YFSETQ. Germline trimming cut 5 bases from V and 1 base from J; bases unmatched to any gene: 19. The CDR3 loop reads CASSSRMTIGQGRNTEAFF. CDR3 DNA sequence: TGCGCCAGCAGTTCCCGAATGACGATAGGACAGGGAAGGAACACTGAAGCTTTCTTT. The full variable domain, rest sourced from reference TRBV5-1 and TRBJ1-1, is KAGVTQTPRYLIKTRGQQVTLSCSPISGHRSVSWYQQTPGQGLQFLFEYFSETQRNKGNFPGRFSGRQFSNSRSEMNVSTLELGDSALYLCASSSRMTIGQGRNTEAFFGQGTRLTVV.

In this sample, this clonotype turned up many times. The CDR3 coding sequence is TGTGCCAGCAGCTCAGGAAGACGGAACACCGGGGAGCTGTTTTTT. It specifies CASSSGRRNTGELFF. The rearrangement joins TRBV7-3 to TRBJ2-2; D gene uncertain. Trimming removed 4 bases at V and 1 base at J, with 10 bases between. CDR1 is SGHTA and CDR2 is FQGTGA in the germline V gene. The CDR3 totals 15 residues.

This clonotype was found many times. The chain couples TRBV20-1 to TRBJ1-5; D is perhaps TRBD1 (6 bases). This CDR3 is built from 15 residues. The germline V gene has CDR1 DFQATT and CDR2 SNEGSKA (reference sequence). Trimming took 5 bases from V and 4 from J, leaving 18 bases between them. The CDR3 DNA reads TGCAGTGCTCCTACTACAGGGAATAGAAATCAGCCCCAGCATTTT. Encoded protein: CSAPTTGNRNQPQHF.

This clonotype was seen a few times. Written as DNA, the CDR3 is TGTGCCAGCAGCAGGTCCGCACAAGAGACCCAGTACTTC. Encoded protein: CASSRSAQETQYF. V gene TRBV9 combines with J gene TRBJ2-5; no definite D call. CDR1 is SGDLS, CDR2 YYNGEE, per germline. This CDR3 spans 13 amino acids. V lost 4 bases and J 2 bases, leaving 9 bases between the germline ends.

This clonotype was picked up many times. The rearrangement joins TRBV9 to TRBJ2-1; D remains ambiguous. V was trimmed by 0 bases and J by 1 base, leaving 8 bases between them. There are 15 residues in the CDR3. Germline V CDR1 and CDR2: SGDLS, YYNGEE. Here the CDR3 reads CASSVVWGSYNEQFF. CDR3 coding DNA: TGTGCCAGCAGCGTAGTGTGGGGATCCTACAATGAGCAGTTCTTC.

This clonotype has a handful of counts. Germline is not matched at one junction end, which may reflect a read error. The V call is TRBV3-1, the J call TRBJ1-6, with D unclear. CDR3 length: 14 residues. The germline V gene has CDR1 LGHDT and CDR2 YNNKEL (reference sequence). The chain's CDR3 is CASSQEGYNSPPHF. DNA of the CDR3: TGTGCCAGCAGCCAAGAGGGATATAATTCACCCCCCCACTTT.

This clonotype was seen at least ten times. This rearrangement joins TRBV10-2 to TRBJ1-5, with TRBD1 identical over 7 bases. Germline V gives CDR1 WSHSY, CDR2 SAAADI. The V gene end was trimmed by 5 bases and the J gene end by 3 bases; junction bases not matched to a gene: 7. This CDR3 region has 15 residues. Written as DNA, the CDR3 is TGCGCCAGCAGTCGTGAGGGGGCCTCCAATCAGCCCCAGCATTTT. Protein: CASSREGASNQPQHF.